A single sample gave rise to the 30 T cell receptor beta chains below, sequenced in a study of cytomegalovirus exposure and HLA in healthy donors. The PCR used 60 Vbeta and 13 Jbeta primers. Libraries were prepared by immunoSEQ multiplex PCR; TCRdb keeps only in-frame clonotypes and omits some of them. The data show tens of thousands of clones, about four fifths seen once. Sequences were obtained from PBMCs. The receptors here all came from a man in his forties or fifties in good health and CMV-seronegative.

The table lists this clone with a count of one. The genes are TRBV5-1 and TRBJ2-1, with a possible D match to TRBD2 (5 bases). V lost 5 bases, J lost 0 bases, and 24 bases lay in between. This CDR3 is built from 19 residues. Germline V lookup: CDR1 SGHRS, CDR2 YFSETQ. CDR3 nucleotide sequence: TGCGCCAGCAGTTCTTCCCAATCCGGTATAGGGAGCTCCTACAATGAGCAGTTCTTC. Encoded protein: CASSSSQSGIGSSYNEQFF.

The rearrangement joins TRBV10-2 to TRBJ1-2; 9 nucleotides match TRBD1. The CDR3 contains 14 residues. Germline V CDR1 and CDR2: WSHSY, SAAADI. V was clipped by 10 bases and J by 4 bases; unmatched bases: 10. This CDR3 is CATVGQTGGYGYTF. CDR3 nucleotides: TGCGCCACCGTAGGACAGACAGGGGGCTATGGCTACACCTTC.

V and J are TRBV29-1 and TRBJ2-3, with 8 bases that match TRBD1. There are 13 residues in the CDR3. Germline assignment: CDR1 SQVTM and CDR2 ANQGSEA. J was trimmed by 2 bases and V by 7 bases; bases with no gene match: 5. The CDR3 is CSGTGQATDTQYF. The CDR3, as DNA: TGCAGCGGGACGGGACAGGCCACAGATACGCAGTATTTT.

V is TRBV7-9 and J is TRBJ1-2; no reliable D call. Trimming stripped 5 bases from V and 8 bases from J, with 15 bases between. The CDR3 has 13 residues. Germline lookup yields CDR1 SEHNR and CDR2 FQNEAQ (reference sequence). Here the CDR3 DNA reads TGTGCCAGCAGCCTAGAAGTCGACGGGGGCTACACCTTC. As protein: CASSLEVDGGYTF.

V and J are TRBV9 and TRBJ2-1, with 11 positions matching TRBD1. The ends lost 0 bases at V and 7 bases at J; junction bases unmatched: 15. CDR3 length: 19 residues. Looked up from germline, CDR1 is SGDLS and CDR2 is YYNGEE. CDR3 in amino acids: CASSVVAGGWGQGVNEQFF. The CDR3 DNA sequence: TGTGCCAGCAGCGTAGTTGCTGGGGGGTGGGGACAGGGGGTTAATGAGCAGTTCTTC. The full variable domain, completed using reference TRBV9 and TRBJ2-1, is DSGVTQTPKHLITATGQRVTLRCSPRSGDLSVYWYQQSLDQGLQFLIQYYNGEERAKGNILERFSAQQFPDLHSELNLSSLELGDSALYFCASSVVAGGWGQGVNEQFFGPGTRLTVL.

The chain combines TRBV7-8 with TRBJ2-1; 10 positions agree with TRBD1. The CDR3 sequence is 14 residues long. Germline loops: CDR1 SGHVS, CDR2 FQNEAQ. V was clipped by 4 bases and J by 5 bases; unmatched bases: 2. Here the CDR3 reads CASSSDRGHNEQFF. CDR3 nucleotide sequence: TGTGCCAGCAGCTCTGACAGGGGGCACAATGAGCAGTTCTTC.

The rearrangement uses TRBV11-2 and TRBJ2-2; D unclear. V was cut by 1 base and J by 4 bases, with 13 bases left in between. The germline V gene has CDR1 SGHAT and CDR2 FQNNGV. There are 16 residues in the CDR3. CDR3 sequence: CASSLGAQAITGELFF. The CDR3 nucleotides are TGTGCCAGCAGCTTAGGGGCCCAAGCAATCACCGGGGAGCTGTTTTTT.

V gene TRBV30 combines with J gene TRBJ2-2; D call uncertain. Germline lookup yields CDR1 GTSNPN and CDR2 SVGIG (reference sequence). V was shortened by 0 bases and J by 5 bases, with 7 bases between the two germline ends. The CDR3 has 13 amino acids. CDR3 sequence reads: CAWSVAETGELFF. In DNA, the CDR3 is TGTGCCTGGAGTGTGGCGGAAACCGGGGAGCTGTTTTTT.

The chain joins TRBV30 to TRBJ1-1; weak D call: TRBD1 (6 bases). CDR1 and CDR2 from the germline V gene are GTSNPN and SVGIG (reference sequence). The V end was cut by 5 bases, the J end by 1 base, with 11 bases between. CDR3 length equals 13 residues. DNA for the CDR3: TGTGCCTGGCGAAGGACAGCGAACACTGAAGCTTTCTTT. It codes for CAWRRTANTEAFF.

This clone came up a few times. The V gene is TRBV10-3, the J gene TRBJ2-1; tentative D call: TRBD2 (6 bases). Per the germline V gene, CDR1 is ENHRY and CDR2 is SYGVKD. This CDR3 contains 14 residues. Trimming removed 6 bases from V and 4 bases from J, with 13 bases in between. The CDR3 is CAIREEGEYNEQFF. The DNA for the CDR3 is TGTGCCATCAGGGAGGAGGGAGAATACAATGAGCAGTTCTTC.

The chain couples TRBV30 to TRBJ1-2; D perhaps matches TRBD1 (5 bases). The CDR3 contains 12 residues. Trimming stripped 3 bases from V and 3 bases from J, with 8 bases between. CDR1 is GTSNPN, CDR2 SVGIG, per germline (reference sequence). CDR3: CAWRGRDYGYTF. DNA for the CDR3: TGTGCCTGGAGGGGGCGCGACTATGGCTACACCTTC.

This clone has only one observation. This chain uses TRBV11-1 with TRBJ1-5; the match to TRBD1 covers 7 bases. With V trimmed by 5 bases and J by 11 bases, 9 bases remained unmatched. Looked up from germline, CDR1 is SGHAT and CDR2 is FQDESV (reference sequence). CDR3 length equals 13 residues. The CDR3 spells CASSPDRAGAQHF. CDR3 nucleotide sequence: TGTGCCAGCAGCCCAGACAGGGCAGGGGCCCAGCATTTT. Supplemented by reference TRBV11-1 and TRBJ1-5, the full variable domain reads EAEVAQSPRYKITEKSQAVAFWCDPISGHATLYWYRQILGQGPELLVQFQDESVVDDSQLPKDRFSAERLKGVDSTLKIQPAELGDSAMYLCASSPDRAGAQHFGDGTRLSIL.

CDR3 sequence: CASSAHPGLAGGPFYEQYV. In DNA form, the CDR3 reads TGTGCCAGCAGCGCCCACCCGGGACTAGCGGGGGGGCCGTTCTACGAGCAGTACGTC. This chain uses TRBV7-2 with TRBJ2-7; TRBD2 matches 16 bases. The CDR3 has 19 residues. V gave up 5 bases and J gave up 3 bases; unmatched junction bases: 13. Germline V gene lookup returns CDR1 SGHTA and CDR2 FQGNSA.

The chain employs TRBV7-9 and TRBJ2-5, with a tentative D call TRBD2 (5 bases). Germline CDR1 SEHNR, CDR2 FQNEAQ (reference sequence). Trimming shortened V by 0 bases and J by 5 bases, and 13 bases separated the two germline ends. The CDR3 is 15 amino acids. The CDR3 nucleotides are TGTGCCAGCAGCTTAGCGTGGGAGACTCGGGAGACCCAGTACTTC. Its protein is CASSLAWETRETQYF.

In this sample, this clone turned up a few times. The V gene is TRBV27, the J gene TRBJ1-6; weak D call: TRBD1 (5 bases). The germline V and J ends were trimmed by 3 bases and 8 bases, with 11 bases remaining between them. CDR1 and CDR2 (germline): MNHEY, SMNVEV (reference sequence). There are 14 residues in the CDR3. The CDR3, as DNA: TGTGCCAGCAGTTTCGCACAGGTGGATTCACCCCTCCACTTT. Amino acids: CASSFAQVDSPLHF.

The chain recombines TRBV5-6 with TRBJ2-3; no clear D gene. Germline V gene lookup returns CDR1 SGHDT and CDR2 YYEEEE. The V gene lost 2 bases and the J gene lost 0 bases, with 10 bases spanning the gap. The CDR3 consists of 15 residues. CDR3 nucleotides: TGTGCCAGCAGCTTTCTAGGCCCTAGCACAGATACGCAGTATTTT. Its protein is CASSFLGPSTDTQYF. The whole variable domain, filled in from reference TRBV5-6 and TRBJ2-3, reads DAGVTQSPTHLIKTRGQQVTLRCSPKSGHDTVSWYQQALGQGPQFIFQYYEEEERQRGNFPDRFSGHQFPNYSSELNVNALLLGDSALYLCASSFLGPSTDTQYFGPGTRLTVL.

The chain employs TRBV11-3 and TRBJ2-3; D unresolved. This CDR3 is built from 14 residues. Germline CDR1 is SGHNT and CDR2 is YENEEA. Trimming removed 5 bases from V and 0 bases from J, with 9 bases in between. CDR3 sequence (DNA): TGTGCCAGCAGCCCATTGACTAGCACAGATACGCAGTATTTT. Its protein product is CASSPLTSTDTQYF.

In its sample, this clone was seen a few times. The chain is built from TRBV4-3 and TRBJ1-5; possible D gene TRBD1, 6 bases. The germline V and J ends were trimmed by 0 bases and 0 bases, with 12 bases remaining between them. The germline V gene has CDR1 LGHNA and CDR2 YSLEER. This CDR3 comprises 17 residues. The CDR3 protein is CASSQERTENSNQPQHF. As DNA, the CDR3 is TGCGCCAGCAGCCAAGAACGGACAGAAAATAGCAATCAGCCCCAGCATTTT.

The gene calls are TRBV11-2 and TRBJ1-4; D unresolved. The CDR3 totals 14 residues. CDR1 is SGHAT and CDR2 is FQNNGV in the germline V gene. The germline V and J ends were trimmed by 0 bases and 4 bases, with 6 bases remaining between them. This CDR3 is CASSLDRINEKLFF. The CDR3 DNA follows: TGTGCCAGCAGCTTAGACAGGATTAATGAAAAACTGTTTTTT.

The chain carries TRBV15 and TRBJ1-5; D is possibly TRBD1 (5 bases). The V and J ends lost 6 bases and 4 bases respectively, with 16 bases between them. From germline, CDR1 is LNHNV and CDR2 YYDKDF (reference sequence). The CDR3 is 15 amino acids. This CDR3 is CATSIEVSGNQPQHF. For the CDR3, the DNA is TGTGCCACCAGTATTGAAGTGTCAGGGAATCAGCCCCAGCATTTT.

The rearrangement links TRBV10-3 to TRBJ2-7; possible D gene TRBD1, 6 bases. Germline CDR1 and CDR2: ENHRY and SYGVKD. Trimming took off 10 bases at V and 2 bases at J, with 12 bases between the two ends. The CDR3 has 12 amino acids. The CDR3: CATEDSAYEQYF. For the CDR3, the DNA is TGTGCCACCGAGGACAGTGCCTACGAGCAGTACTTC.

This chain uses TRBV30 with TRBJ1-2, with 7 bases identical to TRBD1. Germline CDR1 is GTSNPN and CDR2 is SVGIG (reference sequence). The length of the CDR3 is 12 residues. V shed 0 bases and J 6 bases; nucleotides not matched to a gene: 1. The CDR3 DNA sequence: TGTGCCTGGAGTGTGACAGGGAATGGCTACACCTTC. This encodes CAWSVTGNGYTF.

This chain connects TRBV14 to TRBJ1-6; D is uncertain. In germline, CDR1 is SGHDN, CDR2 FVKESK. V lost 9 bases to trimming and J lost 7 bases, with 13 bases between them. The CDR3 sequence is 13 residues long. CDR3 DNA sequence: TGTGCCAGAGAATTTATAGTGAATTCACCCCTCCACTTT. Residues: CAREFIVNSPLHF.

The chain links TRBV10-1 to TRBJ2-1; 8 bases map to TRBD1. The CDR3 is made up of 14 amino acids. Germline lookup yields CDR1 WNHNN and CDR2 SYGVQD (reference sequence). J was trimmed by 4 bases and V by 4 bases; bases with no gene match: 3. CDR3 residues: CASSAGTGYNEQFF. The CDR3 DNA sequence: TGCGCCAGCAGTGCCGGGACAGGATACAATGAGCAGTTCTTC.

The chain uses TRBV5-1 and TRBJ1-2, with 7 bases lining up with TRBD1. This CDR3 has 13 amino acids. J was trimmed by 5 bases and V by 2 bases; bases with no gene match: 3. Germline loops: CDR1 SGHRS, CDR2 YFSETQ. CDR3 bases: TGCGCCAGCAGCTTTCGGGACAGTTATGGCTACACCTTC. Its translation: CASSFRDSYGYTF.

The CDR3 loop is CASSLGRGQEQYF. The CDR3 region has the DNA TGTGCCAGCAGCCTGGGGAGAGGACAAGAGCAGTACTTC. The rearrangement links TRBV5-6 to TRBJ2-7; the D gene could be TRBD1 or TRBD2 (5 bases each). Trimming shortened V by 4 bases and J by 7 bases, and 15 bases separated the two germline ends. This CDR3 is built from 13 residues. From germline, CDR1 is SGHDT and CDR2 YYEEEE.

The V and J genes are TRBV27 and TRBJ2-2, with TRBD2 identical over 10 bases. The junction had 4 bases not matched to a gene; V was cut back by 4 bases and J by 5 bases. Germline CDR1 and CDR2: MNHEY and SMNVEV (reference sequence). The CDR3 is 15 residues long. CDR3 nucleotides: TGTGCCAGCAGTTCCCTAGCGGGGGCAACCGGGGAGCTGTTTTTT. Translating it yields CASSSLAGATGELFF.

The rearrangement uses TRBV15 and TRBJ1-2; TRBD1 agrees at 8 bases. Unmatched junction bases numbered 10, after V lost 0 bases and J lost 7 bases. Germline CDR1 and CDR2: LNHNV and YYDKDF (reference sequence). The CDR3 covers 16 residues. DNA for the CDR3: TGTGCCACCAGCAGAGATCAGGCAGGGGGCTCGGGTGGCTACACCTTC. It yields the protein CATSRDQAGGSGGYTF.

This chain connects TRBV11-3 to TRBJ2-1; a possible D gene is TRBD2 (7 bases). The CDR3 length is 15 residues. V was pared by 6 bases and J by 4 bases, with 16 bases between. CDR1 and CDR2 from the germline V gene are SGHNT and YENEEA. The CDR3 spells CASSHRGGPYNEQFF. CDR3 nucleotides: TGTGCCAGCAGTCATAGGGGGGGGCCGTACAATGAGCAGTTCTTC.

The chain links TRBV5-4 to TRBJ1-2; D ambiguous. The CDR3 covers 15 residues. CDR1 is SGHNT and CDR2 is YYREEE in the germline V gene (reference sequence). V was trimmed by 0 bases and J by 0 bases, leaving 9 bases between them. For the CDR3, the DNA is TGTGCCAGCAGCTTGGACAGCCCCTCTAACTATGGCTACACCTTC. Protein sequence: CASSLDSPSNYGYTF.